The 5 T cell receptor beta chains listed next were all sequenced from one sample in a study of control samples from healthy donors and cancer patients. Method: immunoSEQ multiplex PCR; TCRdb's copy keeps in-frame clones and lacks some. The sample carries some 130,000 clones, 92% recorded once. Input material: blood. These receptors were obtained from a woman aged 45-65 years in good health.

The rearrangement links TRBV11-2 to TRBJ1-1, with TRBD1 as a possible D gene (5 bases). CDR1 SGHAT and CDR2 FQNNGV come from the germline V gene. Between the trimmed V and J ends, which lost 6 bases and 2 bases, there was a span of 10 bases. The CDR3 spans 13 residues. CDR3 in DNA: TGTGCCAGCAGGATGGGGGGAAACACTGAAGCTTTCTTT. Translation: CASRMGGNTEAFF.

V is TRBV11-2 and J is TRBJ2-2, with D possibly TRBD2 on 6 matching bases. The CDR3 has 14 amino acids. V lost 5 bases and J 7 bases, leaving 14 bases between the germline ends. Per germline, CDR1 SGHAT and CDR2 FQNNGV. DNA for the CDR3: TGTGCCAGCAGCCGCGGGCCGGGGGTCGGGGAGCTGTTTTTT. It is translated as CASSRGPGVGELFF.

V gene TRBV11-2 combines with J gene TRBJ1-1; D unclear. Germline V gene data show CDR1 as SGHAT and CDR2 as FQNNGV. This CDR3 region has 13 residues. V was pared by 3 bases and J by 1 base, with 6 bases between. The CDR3 region is CASSFSGNTEAFF. DNA for the CDR3: TGTGCCAGCAGCTTTAGTGGGAACACTGAAGCTTTCTTT.

This sequence joins TRBV12-3 or TRBV12-4 and TRBJ2-1, with 7 bases aligning to TRBD2. V gave up 5 bases and J gave up 9 bases; unmatched junction bases: 7. CDR3 size: 13 residues. CDR3 sequence reads: CASSPQRESEQFF. The CDR3, as DNA: TGTGCCAGCAGTCCCCAGCGGGAAAGTGAGCAGTTCTTC.

V and J are TRBV11-2 and TRBJ1-1; weak D call: TRBD1 (5 bases). Germline values: CDR1 SGHAT, CDR2 FQNNGV. The CDR3 covers 12 residues. V dropped 7 bases and J dropped 3 bases, with 9 bases sitting between them. As DNA, the CDR3 is TGTGCCAGCAAGGGGTGGGACACTGAAGCTTTCTTT. It specifies CASKGWDTEAFF.